The sequence of this TCR beta chain was determined in a study of blood T cell repertoires in COVID-19 (dated by TCRdb to the early 2020s). General notes on the study: Collaborator samples came from the United States, Italy and Spain and covered acute and convalescent phases of COVID-19. HLA class I and class II types, where available, came from metadata supplied by the sample provider rather than from assay-based typing. Subjects who had been exposed to COVID-19, were actively infected with it, or had recovered from it provided the deeply sampled blood TCRbeta repertoires that made up the dataset. The repertoires were made available in a free public database intended to serve as a resource for research on the immune response to SARS-CoV-2. A de-identified subject ID, COVID-19 status, age in years and sex were almost always included in the sample metadata. Samples were obtained from the ongoing ImmuneRACE study (first 160 participants) and from approximately 1,200 subjects provided by 6 global collaborators. The prospective study material was composed of cDNA or gDNA derived from T cells, B-cell-depleted T cells, or PBMCs.

One collaborating source in Seattle enrolled patients while the patients were actively infected and followed the patients over time throughout the course of disease. The collaborating institutions used their own protocols to collect whole blood in K2EDTA tubes. Collaborator samples were shipped for TCRbeta analysis as frozen whole blood, isolated PBMCs, or DNA extracted from either sample type. This clone occurred once. No cognate antigen has been identified for it. No much larger clone exists at a distance of one base, and base qualities are not known. Beyond this particular receptor, the publication reports: How much clinical and demographic metadata was included differed by source and by participant, and the metadata was provided uncurated.

Counted from cysteine to phenylalanine, this CDR3 has 14 amino acids. Only CDR3 DNA is held: 42 bases, read in frame from base 1. V has 6 bases trimmed and J has 6 bases trimmed; junction bases matching no gene number 8. The germline V gene supplies CDR1 SNHLY and CDR2 FYNNEI. TCRbeta CDR3 regions were amplified from genomic DNA by means of the immunoSEQ Assay, a bias-controlled multiplex PCR. From the authors' description of their analysis: Nucleated cell counts per sample were estimated from amplification of reference gene primers within the assay. Sequence reads were collapsed and filtered to measure the absolute abundance of every unique TCRbeta CDR3 rearrangement. Productive Simpson clonality was computed per sample as the square root of Simpson's diversity index over productive rearrangements. The clones in this table, taken by TCRdb from immuneACCESS, are in-frame only. Not every clone is retained; where verified, under half of the shortfall comes from an unresolved V gene, and the cause of the rest is unknown. V and J calls plus clone size are reproduced from that table; the DNA served to infer D and trimming. The table for this sample lists under 250,000 clones; around 90% of them were counted only once. The ten largest clones represent about 0.79% of the sample.

The chain uses TRBV2 and TRBJ1-2, with 9 bases in between that match TRBD1. The sequenced material came from peripheral blood. This TCR derives from a man in his thirties or forties with COVID-19, enrolled during active disease. The CDR3 here reads CASRYTGGADGYTF. The nucleotide sequence is TGTGCCAGCAGGTATACAGGGGGCGCCGATGGCTACACCTTC.